This record concerns one TCR beta chain sequence. The table lists this clone with a few counts. Its antigen is not yet known. No base-level quality is on record; no much larger clone is a single base apart. The trim is 3 bases for V and 0 bases for J, with a gap of 9 bases between the germline ends. Reading the germline V gene (reference sequence) gives CDR1 SGHNT and CDR2 YYREEE. The CDR3 measures 14 amino acids from cysteine to phenylalanine. Kept here is only the CDR3 DNA, which spans 42 bases and is read in frame from base 1. For sequencing of the TCRbeta CDR3 region, genomic DNA was extracted from the sorted cells. The immunoSEQ Assay was used to sequence the TCRbeta CDR3 regions. The immuneACCESS repertoire file appears here via TCRdb, limited to in-frame rearrangements. These files lack a portion of the clones; in checked studies, under half of the deficit traces to unresolved V genes, and the cause of the others is not known. Present in this sample are 40,000 or so clones, 75% to 85% of which were seen just once. Clones ranked in the top ten supply 2% to 2.5% of the sample.

This entry belongs to a study of OX40 agonist ivuxolimab in advanced cancers. Context from the whole study: The costimulatory receptor OX40 (CD134) was targeted by ivuxolimab, a fully human IgG2 agonistic monoclonal antibody. Prior anti-PD-1, anti-PD-L1 or anti-CTLA-4 therapy was permitted, and approximately 40% of dose-escalation patients had received checkpoint inhibitors. Partial responses occurred in three dose-escalation patients, of whom one had hepatocellular carcinoma and two had cutaneous melanoma. Peripheral TCRbeta sequencing aimed to test whether ivuxolimab altered TCR sequence diversity and caused clonal T-cell expansion. A male proportion of under 85% and a mean age of 60 years, ranging from 23 to 79, were recorded for the dose-escalation cohort. Intravenous ivuxolimab was administered to patients every 2 weeks at six dose levels: 0.01, 0.1, 0.3, 1.5, 3 and 10 mg/kg. The paper reports the monotherapy dose-escalation portion (N ≈ 50 patients) of the phase I ivuxolimab trial. Among the roughly 52 dose-escalation patients, around 20 had hepatocellular carcinoma, around 15 melanoma, 9 renal cell carcinoma and 9 head and neck cancer.

The trial excluded patients who had a history of autoimmune disease or who were on systemic immunosuppression. In every dose cohort, peripheral blood was drawn for TCR sequencing at baseline, cycle 4 day 1, and cycle 7 day 1. The samples were taken from a phase I, first-in-human, multicenter, open-label dose-escalation trial of ivuxolimab. Adults with locally advanced or metastatic melanoma, renal cell carcinoma, hepatocellular carcinoma or head and neck squamous cell carcinoma were enrolled in the trial. CD4+ and CD8+ T cells were sorted separately from peripheral blood before TCR sequencing. The investigation overall reported the following: Low levels of normalized T-cell clonal expansion were also seen in some nonresponding patients. On average, CD8+ T cells showed more expanded clones than CD4+ T cells after ivuxolimab. The antigen specificity of the clonally expanded peripheral T cells was not determined. In the 0.1-3.0 mg/kg groups, partial responders were among the patients with the lowest normalized peripheral clonal expansion, particularly in CD8+ T cells. At doses of 0.1 to 3.0 mg/kg, clonal expansion of both CD4+ and CD8+ T cells in blood was seen between baseline and week 6.

The starting material was CD4+ or CD8+ T cells sorted from blood, obtained in a trial of the OX40 agonist ivuxolimab. This sequence uses TRBV5-4 and TRBJ1-1; no confident D gene assignment can be made. This clonotype was sampled from an adult with an advanced solid tumor such as melanoma, head and neck, liver or kidney cancer. This receptor has the CDR3 CASSSTNMNTEAFF. The DNA sequence is given as TGTGCCAGCAGCTCGACAAACATGAACACTGAAGCTTTCTTT.